This TCR beta chain was recorded in a study of cytomegalovirus exposure and HLA in healthy donors. Study conclusions and caveats: Presence/absence analyses treated sequencing depth as roughly uniform across donors. A later look showed TCR association rates differing by HLA locus, highest for DRB1 and lowest for HLA-C. The study dropped some indistinguishable V segments, TRBV6-2 and TRBV6-3 among them.

The PCR employed 60 Vbeta primers together with 13 Jbeta primers. The data were produced by immunoSEQ multiplex PCR, yet TCRdb's version contains in-frame clones alone and is incomplete. The table has about 160,000 clones, approximately 70% seen once. Germline V gene data show CDR1 as SEHNR and CDR2 as FQNEAQ (reference sequence). The CDR3 has 15 amino acids. V shed 1 base and J shed 0 bases, with 10 bases lying between them. A word on this clone: Its cognate antigen is unknown.

The sequenced sample consisted of PBMCs. This chain connects TRBV7-9 to TRBJ2-7; D possibly corresponds to TRBD1 (5 bases). The source of this sequence is a man aged 35-49 years in good health and CMV-seropositive. This CDR3 reads CASSLGQTSSYEQYF. In DNA, the CDR3 is TGTGCCAGCAGCTTAGGACAGACGAGCTCCTACGAGCAGTACTTC.